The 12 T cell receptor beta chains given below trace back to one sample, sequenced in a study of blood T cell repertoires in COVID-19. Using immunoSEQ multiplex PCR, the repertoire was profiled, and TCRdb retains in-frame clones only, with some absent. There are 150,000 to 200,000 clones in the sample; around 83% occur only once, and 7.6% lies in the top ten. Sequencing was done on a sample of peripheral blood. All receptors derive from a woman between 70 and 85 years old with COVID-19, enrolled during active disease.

The CDR3 is CASRNWGGAAYEQYF. CDR3 nucleotides: TGTGCCAGCAGGAATTGGGGGGGTGCGGCCTACGAGCAGTACTTC. The chain couples TRBV6-5 to TRBJ2-7; 7 positions match TRBD2. The V and J ends lost 6 bases and 2 bases, in that order; junction bases with no gene match: 10. The germline V gene has CDR1 MNHEY and CDR2 SVGAGI. The CDR3 spans 15 residues.

CDR3 loop: CASSLAGTSGSYNEQFF. DNA of the CDR3: TGTGCCAGCAGCCTCGCCGGGACTAGCGGGTCCTACAATGAGCAGTTCTTC. The chain is built from TRBV7-2 and TRBJ2-1; 12 bases align to TRBD2. The CDR3 has 17 amino acids. The V gene's germline CDR1 is SGHTA and CDR2 FQGNSA. The trim removed 5 bases at V and 1 base at J, leaving 6 bases unmatched.

The CDR3 DNA reads as TGTGCCAGCTCACAATACAGCTATGGCTACACCTTC. It codes for CASSQYSYGYTF. The J gene is TRBJ1-2, the V gene TRBV18, with D unresolved. Germline lookup yields CDR1 KGHSH and CDR2 LQKENI. Trimming took 4 bases from V and 4 from J, leaving 7 bases between them. This CDR3 has 12 residues.

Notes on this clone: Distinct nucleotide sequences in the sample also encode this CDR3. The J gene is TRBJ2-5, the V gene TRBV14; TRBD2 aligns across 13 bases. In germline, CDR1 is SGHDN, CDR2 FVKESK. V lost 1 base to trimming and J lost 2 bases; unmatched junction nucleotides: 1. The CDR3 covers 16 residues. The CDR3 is CASSQGLAGGQETQYF. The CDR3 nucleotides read TGTGCCAGCAGCCAAGGACTAGCGGGAGGTCAAGAGACCCAGTACTTC.

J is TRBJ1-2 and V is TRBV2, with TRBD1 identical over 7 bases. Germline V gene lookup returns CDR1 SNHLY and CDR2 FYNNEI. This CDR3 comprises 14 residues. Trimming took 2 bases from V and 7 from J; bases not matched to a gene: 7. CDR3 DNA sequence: TGTGCCAGCAGTGAAATCGGGACAGATGCTGGCTACACCTTC. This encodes CASSEIGTDAGYTF.

In nucleotides, the CDR3 is TGTGCCAGCAGGTTAGCTCCGGGGAGAGTTACTGGGGCCAACGTCCTGACTTTC. Translation: CASRLAPGRVTGANVLTF. The V gene is TRBV28, the J gene TRBJ2-6, with D possibly matching TRBD2 (5 bases). The germline V gene has CDR1 MDHEN and CDR2 SYDVKM. This CDR3 has 18 amino acids. The germline V and J ends were trimmed by 6 bases and 2 bases, with 20 bases remaining between them.

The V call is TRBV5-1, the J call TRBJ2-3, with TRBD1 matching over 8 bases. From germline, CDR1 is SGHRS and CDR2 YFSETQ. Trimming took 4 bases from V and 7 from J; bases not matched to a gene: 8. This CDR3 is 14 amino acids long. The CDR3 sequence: CASSPGQEENTQYF. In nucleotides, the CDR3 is TGCGCCAGCAGCCCGGGACAGGAGGAGAATACGCAGTATTTT.

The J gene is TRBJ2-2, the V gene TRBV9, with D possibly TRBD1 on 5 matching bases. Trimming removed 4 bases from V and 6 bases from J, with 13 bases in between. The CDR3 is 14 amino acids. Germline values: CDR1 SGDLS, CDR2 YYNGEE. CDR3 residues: CASSLDSQAGELFF. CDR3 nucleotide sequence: TGTGCCAGCAGCCTCGACAGTCAGGCCGGGGAGCTGTTTTTT.

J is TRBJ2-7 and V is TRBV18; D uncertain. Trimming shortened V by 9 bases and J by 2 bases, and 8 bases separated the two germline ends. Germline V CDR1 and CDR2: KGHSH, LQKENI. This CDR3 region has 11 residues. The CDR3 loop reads CASPFPYEQYF. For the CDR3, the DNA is TGTGCCAGTCCTTTTCCCTACGAGCAGTACTTC.

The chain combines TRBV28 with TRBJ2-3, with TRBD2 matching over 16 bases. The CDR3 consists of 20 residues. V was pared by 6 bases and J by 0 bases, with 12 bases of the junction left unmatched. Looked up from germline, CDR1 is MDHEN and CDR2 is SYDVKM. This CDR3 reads CASSPITPGLAGGSTDTQYF. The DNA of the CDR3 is TGTGCCAGCAGCCCAATAACCCCGGGACTAGCGGGAGGGAGCACAGATACGCAGTATTTT.

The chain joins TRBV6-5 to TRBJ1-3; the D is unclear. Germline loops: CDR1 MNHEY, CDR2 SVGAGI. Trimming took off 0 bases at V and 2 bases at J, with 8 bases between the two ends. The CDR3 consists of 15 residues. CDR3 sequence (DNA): TGTGCCAGCAGTTACTCAATCCAGGCTGGAAACACCATATATTTT. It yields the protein CASSYSIQAGNTIYF.

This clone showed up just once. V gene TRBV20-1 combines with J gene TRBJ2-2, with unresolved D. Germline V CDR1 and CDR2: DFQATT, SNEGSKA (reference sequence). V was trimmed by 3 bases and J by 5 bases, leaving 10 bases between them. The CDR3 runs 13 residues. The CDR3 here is CSASYSPTGELFF. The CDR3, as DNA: TGCAGTGCTAGTTACAGCCCGACCGGGGAGCTGTTTTTT.